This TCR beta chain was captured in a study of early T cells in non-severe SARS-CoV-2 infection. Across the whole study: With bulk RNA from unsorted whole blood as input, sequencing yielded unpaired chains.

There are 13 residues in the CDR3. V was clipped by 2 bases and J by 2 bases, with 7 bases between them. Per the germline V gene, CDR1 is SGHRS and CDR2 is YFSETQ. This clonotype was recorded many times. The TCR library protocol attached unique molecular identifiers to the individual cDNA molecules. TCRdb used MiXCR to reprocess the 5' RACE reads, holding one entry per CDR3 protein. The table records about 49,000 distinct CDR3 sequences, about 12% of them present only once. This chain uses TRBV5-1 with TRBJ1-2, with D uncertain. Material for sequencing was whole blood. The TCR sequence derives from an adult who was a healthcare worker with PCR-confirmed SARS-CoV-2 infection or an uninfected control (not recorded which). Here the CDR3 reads CASSFRHNYGYTF. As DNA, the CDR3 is TGCGCCAGCAGCTTTCGACACAACTATGGCTACACCTTC.